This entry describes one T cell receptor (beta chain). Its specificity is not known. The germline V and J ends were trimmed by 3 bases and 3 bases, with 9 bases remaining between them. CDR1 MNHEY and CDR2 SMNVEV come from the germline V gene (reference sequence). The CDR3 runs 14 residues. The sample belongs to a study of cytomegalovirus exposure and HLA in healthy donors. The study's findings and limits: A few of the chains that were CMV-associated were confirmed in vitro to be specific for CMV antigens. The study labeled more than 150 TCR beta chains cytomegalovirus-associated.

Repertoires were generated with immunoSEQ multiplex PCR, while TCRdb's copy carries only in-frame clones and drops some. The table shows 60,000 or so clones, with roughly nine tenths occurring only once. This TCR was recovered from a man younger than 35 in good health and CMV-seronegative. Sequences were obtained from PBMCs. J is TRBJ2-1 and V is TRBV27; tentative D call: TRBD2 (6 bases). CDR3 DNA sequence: TGTGCCAGCAGTTTCGCTAGCGTCTACAATGAGCAGTTCTTC. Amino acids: CASSFASVYNEQFF.